Below, 21 T cell receptor beta chains from the same sample are listed, as sequenced in a study of technical replicates of blood from several donors. The repertoire was sequenced with immunoSEQ multiplex PCR; TCRdb's copy has only in-frame clones and lacks some. The table shows 98,000 or so clones, with about 96% occurring only once. The sequencing sample was made of T cells isolated from PBMCs. These receptors all come from a human donor in good health.

The chain joins TRBV6-1 to TRBJ2-5; weak D call: TRBD1 (6 bases). With 5 bases removed from V and 5 bases from J, the gap between germline ends came to 15 bases. The CDR3 totals 14 residues. Per the germline V gene, CDR1 is MNHNS and CDR2 is SASEGT. In DNA, the CDR3 is TGTGCCAGCAGTAACAGGGAAGTTGGGGAGACCCAGTACTTC. It is translated as CASSNREVGETQYF.

This chain uses TRBV6-6 with TRBJ1-4, with 7 nucleotides matching TRBD1. CDR1 and CDR2 (germline): MNHNY, SVGAGI (reference sequence). The CDR3 loop spans 14 amino acids. J was trimmed by 5 bases and V by 3 bases; bases with no gene match: 3. The CDR3 sequence: CASSYGTVNEKLFF. CDR3 coding DNA: TGTGCCAGCAGTTATGGGACAGTGAATGAAAAACTGTTTTTT.

The sample holds a few counts of this clone. This sequence joins TRBV6-5 and TRBJ1-1; D remains ambiguous. Germline loops: CDR1 MNHEY, CDR2 SVGAGI. The CDR3 runs to 13 residues. V dropped 2 bases and J dropped 1 base, with 5 bases sitting between them. The CDR3 DNA is TGTGCCAGCAGTTACCGGGGGAACACTGAAGCTTTCTTT. This translates into CASSYRGNTEAFF.

The rearrangement links TRBV27 to TRBJ2-7; the D gene is possibly TRBD2 (6 bases). V dropped 3 bases and J dropped 7 bases, with 16 bases sitting between them. Germline V gene data show CDR1 as MNHEY and CDR2 as SMNVEV (reference sequence). The CDR3 sequence is 14 residues long. The CDR3 region has the DNA TGTGCCAGCAGTTTGGCGGGGCTACTACGAGAGCAGTACTTC. Amino acid sequence: CASSLAGLLREQYF.

This rearrangement joins TRBV29-1 to TRBJ2-2; TRBD2 agrees at 8 bases. CDR1 and CDR2 from the germline V gene are SQVTM and ANQGSEA. CDR3 size: 18 residues. V shed 1 base and J 4 bases; nucleotides not matched to a gene: 14. CDR3 loop: CSVEARGTRGFGTGELFF. The CDR3 bases are TGCAGCGTTGAAGCCCGGGGGACTAGGGGGTTCGGCACCGGGGAGCTGTTTTTT.

This rearrangement joins TRBV27 to TRBJ1-1; no definite D call. CDR1 is MNHEY and CDR2 is SMNVEV in the germline V gene (reference sequence). V lost 3 bases and J 5 bases, leaving 19 bases between the germline ends. The CDR3 is 16 residues long. CDR3 sequence reads: CASSFFRRQVGTEAFF. The CDR3 DNA reads as TGTGCCAGCAGTTTCTTCAGGAGGCAGGTAGGAACTGAAGCTTTCTTT.

The chain uses TRBV29-1 and TRBJ2-5, with 9 nucleotides matching TRBD2. From germline, CDR1 is SQVTM and CDR2 ANQGSEA. V lost 0 bases, J lost 5 bases, and 7 bases stayed unmatched. The CDR3 covers 15 residues. CDR3 region: CSVEERGLAGETQYF. The CDR3 coding sequence is TGCAGCGTTGAAGAAAGAGGGCTAGCGGGGGAGACCCAGTACTTC.

This clone came up once. The J gene is TRBJ1-1, the V gene TRBV7-9, with TRBD1 as a possible D gene (6 bases). Germline V CDR1 and CDR2: SEHNR, FQNEAQ (reference sequence). The ends were cut back, 6 bases at V and 0 bases at J, with 23 bases in the middle. The CDR3 sequence is 18 residues long. CDR3 DNA sequence: TGTGCCAGCAGTTCTGGGGGTGGGACAAGAGGGATGAACACTGAAGCTTTCTTT. Protein: CASSSGGGTRGMNTEAFF.

V usage is TRBV7-9 and J usage is TRBJ2-1; 8 positions match TRBD2. The V and J ends lost 4 bases and 5 bases, in that order; junction bases with no gene match: 4. The CDR3 is made up of 14 amino acids. CDR1 SEHNR and CDR2 FQNEAQ come from the germline V gene (reference sequence). The DNA of the CDR3 is TGTGCCAGCAGCTCGCGGGGGGCGCACAATGAGCAGTTCTTC. Residues: CASSSRGAHNEQFF.

The CDR3 region is CASSPETSGLYNEQFF. As DNA, the CDR3 is TGTGCCAGCAGTCCCGAGACTAGCGGGTTATACAATGAGCAGTTCTTC. The chain recombines TRBV27 with TRBJ2-1, with TRBD2 matching 10 bases. This CDR3 is built from 16 residues. Trimming cost V 5 bases and J 4 bases; bases outside gene matches: 8. The V gene's germline CDR1 is MNHEY and CDR2 SMNVEV (reference sequence).

This chain links TRBV7-9 with TRBJ1-2; D ambiguous. The CDR3 is made up of 14 amino acids. Germline values: CDR1 SEHNR, CDR2 FQNEAQ (reference sequence). Trimming took off 5 bases at V and 6 bases at J, with 16 bases between the two ends. The CDR3 protein is CASSPTVELDGYTF. DNA of the CDR3: TGTGCCAGCAGCCCTACGGTGGAGCTCGATGGCTACACCTTC.

This chain uses TRBV7-6 with TRBJ2-7, with 8 bases lining up with TRBD1. Per germline, CDR1 SGHVS and CDR2 FNYEAQ. The junction had 9 bases not matched to a gene; V was cut back by 5 bases and J by 0 bases. The CDR3 spans 16 residues. The CDR3 region is CASSTGQGQSSYEQYF. CDR3 sequence (DNA): TGTGCCAGCAGCACAGGACAGGGCCAAAGCTCCTACGAGCAGTACTTC.

The chain employs TRBV19 and TRBJ2-3; possibly TRBD2 for D (5 bases). From germline, CDR1 is LNHDA and CDR2 SQIVND (reference sequence). The V and J ends lost 0 bases and 11 bases respectively, with 15 bases between them. This CDR3 has 14 amino acids. The CDR3: CASSIELEAAKQYF. The CDR3 coding sequence is TGTGCCAGTAGTATAGAGCTCGAAGCGGCAAAGCAGTATTTT.

The chain joins TRBV19 to TRBJ2-3; 9 nucleotides align to TRBD1. V was pared by 5 bases and J by 6 bases, with 12 bases of the junction left unmatched. There are 16 residues in the CDR3. The germline gives CDR1 LNHDA, CDR2 SQIVND (reference sequence). CDR3 region: CASSSPGQGGGDTQYF. CDR3 DNA sequence: TGTGCCAGTAGTTCACCGGGACAGGGAGGCGGGGATACGCAGTATTTT.

Notes on this clone: An end of the junction does not agree with germline; a read error may underlie this. The chain employs TRBV19 and TRBJ1-6; D is uncertain. The CDR3 runs to 16 residues. Germline V gene lookup returns CDR1 LNHDA and CDR2 SQIVND (reference sequence). CDR3 residues: CASSTSTIGRNSPFHF. For the CDR3, the DNA is TGTGCCAGTAGTACCTCGACGATTGGGCGTAATTCACCCTTCCACTTT.

The CDR3 loop reads CASSEALGGISQPQHF. CDR3 coding DNA: TGTGCCAGCAGTGAAGCCCTGGGAGGGATAAGCCAGCCCCAGCATTTT. The gene calls are TRBV6-1 and TRBJ1-5; D is ambiguous. The V gene lost 0 bases and the J gene lost 7 bases, with 16 bases spanning the gap. Germline CDR1 is MNHNS and CDR2 is SASEGT. The CDR3 runs 16 residues.

The V and J genes are TRBV7-8 and TRBJ2-3, with 8 nucleotides matching TRBD2. The V gene's germline CDR1 is SGHVS and CDR2 FQNEAQ. Unmatched junction bases numbered 13, after V lost 1 base and J lost 4 bases. This CDR3 comprises 18 residues. CDR3 bases: TGTGCCAGCAGCTTAGTCCGGGGGACTAGTAGGCGTTCAGATACGCAGTATTTT. Its protein product is CASSLVRGTSRRSDTQYF. The full variable domain, in which reference TRBV7-8 and TRBJ2-3 provide the parts outside the CDR3, is GAGVSQSPRYKVAKRGQDVALRCDPISGHVSLFWYQQALGQGPEFLTYFQNEAQLDKSGLPSDRFFAERPEGSVSTLKIQRTQQEDSAVYLCASSLVRGTSRRSDTQYFGPGTRLTVL.

This chain links TRBV27 with TRBJ2-7, with 9 bases aligning to TRBD1. The CDR3 has 14 residues. V was clipped by 3 bases and J by 13 bases; unmatched bases: 13. Germline V gives CDR1 MNHEY, CDR2 SMNVEV (reference sequence). The CDR3 bases are TGTGCCAGCAGTTTGGGGACAGGGCCCACCTTTCTTTACTTC. Its translation: CASSLGTGPTFLYF.

CDR3 in DNA: TGTGCCAGCAGTTATAGTTACGCAGGGAATCAGCCCCAGCATTTT. This translates into CASSYSYAGNQPQHF. The V gene is TRBV6-6, the J gene TRBJ1-5; tentatively, D is TRBD1 (5 bases). V was pared by 3 bases and J by 4 bases, with 13 bases between. CDR1 MNHNY and CDR2 SVGAGI come from the germline V gene (reference sequence). There are 15 residues in the CDR3.

The DNA of the CDR3 is TGTGCCAGCAGCTACAGGGGACGCGGCAATCAGCCCCAGCATTTT. Its translation: CASSYRGRGNQPQHF. This chain links TRBV6-1 with TRBJ1-5, with 7 bases fitting TRBD1. The CDR3 is made up of 15 amino acids. CDR1 and CDR2 (germline): MNHNS, SASEGT. After removal of 6 bases from V and 2 bases from J, the junction contained 7 bases not matched to a gene.

The CDR3 protein is CATSREGRGDYGYTF. CDR3 DNA: TGTGCCACCAGCAGAGAGGGCCGGGGGGACTATGGCTACACCTTC. V is TRBV15 and J is TRBJ1-2; D might be TRBD1 (5 bases). The CDR3 is 15 residues long. Trimming took 0 bases from V and 3 from J, leaving 11 bases between them. The germline V gene has CDR1 LNHNV and CDR2 YYDKDF (reference sequence). Filled out from reference TRBV15 and TRBJ1-2, the complete variable domain reads DAMVIQNPRYQVTQFGKPVTLSCSQTLNHNVMYWYQQKSSQAPKLLFHYYDKDFNNEADTPDNFQSRRPNTSFCFLDIRSPGLGDTAMYLCATSREGRGDYGYTFGSGTRLTVV.